The 32 T cell receptor beta chains reported below all come from one sample, sequenced in a study of graft-versus-host responses after intestinal transplantation. Their specific antigens are unknown. Sequencing was performed with immunoSEQ multiplex PCR; in TCRdb, only in-frame clones are kept and a portion is missing. The sample records 90,000 to 95,000 clones, more than 85% being singletons. This specimen was unstimulated CD8+ T cells sorted from spleen or lymph node cells, taken before intestinal transplant. These receptor sequences come from a human donor who received an intestinal transplant.

The rearrangement joins TRBV5-6 to TRBJ1-1, with D unclear. V lost 2 bases, J lost 2 bases, and 4 bases lay in between. Germline loops: CDR1 SGHDT, CDR2 YYEEEE. CDR3 length equals 12 residues. CDR3 nucleotides: TGTGCCAGCAGCTTCGTCAACACTGAAGCTTTCTTT. It translates to CASSFVNTEAFF.

The chain uses TRBV5-1 and TRBJ1-2, with D maybe TRBD1 (6 bases). The CDR3 contains 17 residues. Germline CDR1 SGHRS, CDR2 YFSETQ. The V gene lost 2 bases and the J gene lost 5 bases, with 22 bases spanning the gap. The CDR3 reads CASSFPTGHRRHYGYTF. The CDR3 DNA sequence: TGCGCCAGCAGCTTCCCCACGGGACACCGGCGACATTATGGCTACACCTTC.

The gene calls are TRBV27 and TRBJ2-1; D is perhaps TRBD1 (5 bases). CDR1 is MNHEY, CDR2 SMNVEV, per germline (reference sequence). Trimming took off 3 bases at V and 5 bases at J, with 17 bases between the two ends. The CDR3 has 16 residues. The CDR3 region has the DNA TGTGCCAGCAGTTTTACCTCATTGACAGTTAACAATGAGCAGTTCTTC. Translation: CASSFTSLTVNNEQFF.

V usage is TRBV11-2 and J usage is TRBJ1-1; D is possibly TRBD1 (5 bases). The length of the CDR3 is 14 residues. Germline V gene sequence: CDR1 SGHAT, CDR2 FQNNGV. Trimming stripped 4 bases from V and 6 bases from J, with 15 bases between. CDR3 coding DNA: TGTGCCAGCAGCTCCCGTTCGGGGGTACCTGAAGCTTTCTTT. Translation: CASSSRSGVPEAFF.

This chain links TRBV13 with TRBJ2-3, with 8 bases aligning to TRBD1. CDR1 and CDR2 (germline): PRHDT, FYEKMQ (reference sequence). Trimming removed 2 bases from V and 2 bases from J; junction bases left unmatched: 6. The CDR3 runs to 16 residues. This CDR3 reads CASSLQGAPFTDTQYF. The CDR3 nucleotides read TGTGCCAGCAGCTTACAGGGGGCTCCTTTCACAGATACGCAGTATTTT.

The chain employs TRBV7-9 and TRBJ2-3, with D unclear. The CDR3 spans 14 residues. V lost 5 bases and J lost 7, with 16 bases in between. The germline gives CDR1 SEHNR, CDR2 FQNEAQ (reference sequence). CDR3 nucleotide sequence: TGTGCCAGCAGCCCCCGTGACCCTAGTAATACGCAGTATTTT. Translation: CASSPRDPSNTQYF.

This clone was observed a single time. CDR3 amino acids: CASSLVVTGTAFF. For the CDR3, the DNA is TGTGCCAGCAGTTTAGTTGTGACAGGCACAGCTTTCTTT. The J gene is TRBJ1-1, the V gene TRBV27; a possible D gene is TRBD1 (6 bases). The length of the CDR3 is 13 residues. V lost 2 bases and J lost 10, with 14 bases in between. The germline V gene has CDR1 MNHEY and CDR2 SMNVEV (reference sequence).

The chain combines TRBV7-3 with TRBJ2-7, with 8 bases identical to TRBD1. V lost 2 bases, J lost 5 bases, and 8 bases stayed unmatched. CDR3 length: 15 amino acids. Germline V CDR1 and CDR2: SGHTA, FQGTGA. CDR3 DNA sequence: TGTGCCAGCAGCTTAGGGACAGGCCCCTGGGACGAGCAGTACTTC. Its translation is CASSLGTGPWDEQYF.

The V gene is TRBV5-5, the J gene TRBJ2-2, with 9 bases that match TRBD2. Per the germline V gene, CDR1 is SGHKS and CDR2 is YYEKEE (reference sequence). The CDR3 totals 15 residues. Trimming at V came to 5 bases and at J to 5 bases, leaving 7 bases not matched to a gene. The DNA for the CDR3 is TGTGCCAGCAGGATTGCGGGGGGGCAAACCGGGGAGCTGTTTTTT. Translation gives CASRIAGGQTGELFF.

A remark on this clone: One junction end does not reproduce the germline sequence, and a read error may be involved. The V call is TRBV19, the J call TRBJ1-5; tentatively, D is TRBD1 (6 bases). In germline, CDR1 is LNHDA, CDR2 SQIVND (reference sequence). CDR3 size: 15 residues. The CDR3 reads CAGSNMNRESQPQHF. The CDR3 nucleotides read TGTGCCGGTAGTAATATGAACAGGGAGAGTCAGCCCCAGCATTTT.

The rearrangement joins TRBV30 to TRBJ2-3; 7 bases map to TRBD1. Trimming cost V 1 base and J 2 bases; bases outside gene matches: 3. The CDR3 covers 14 residues. Germline V lookup: CDR1 GTSNPN, CDR2 SVGIG (reference sequence). The chain's CDR3 is CAWSAGQSTDTQYF. The CDR3 DNA sequence: TGTGCCTGGAGTGCGGGACAGTCCACAGATACGCAGTATTTT. Variable domain in full (rest from reference TRBV30 and TRBJ2-3): SQTIHQWPATLVQPVGSPLSLECTVEGTSNPNLYWYRQAAGRGLQLLFYSVGIGQISSEVPQNLSASRPQDRQFILSSKKLLLSDSGFYLCAWSAGQSTDTQYFGPGTRLTVL.

V usage is TRBV11-2 and J usage is TRBJ2-3, with TRBD2 matching over 9 bases. Germline lookup yields CDR1 SGHAT and CDR2 FQNNGV. After removal of 5 bases from V and 5 bases from J, the junction contained 5 bases not matched to a gene. This CDR3 is 14 amino acids long. CDR3 coding DNA: TGTGCCAGCAGCCAGCGACTAGCGGAAGATACGCAGTATTTT. It translates to CASSQRLAEDTQYF.

This chain links TRBV5-1 with TRBJ1-6; TRBD1 matches 7 bases. CDR3 length equals 15 residues. V was clipped by 4 bases and J by 8 bases; unmatched bases: 9. CDR1 and CDR2 (germline): SGHRS, YFSETQ. CDR3 residues: CASSLGDSLDSPLHF. DNA of the CDR3: TGCGCCAGCAGCCTAGGGGACAGCTTGGATTCACCCCTCCACTTT.

The V and J genes are TRBV7-8 and TRBJ2-3; 7 nucleotides line up with TRBD2. V dropped 5 bases and J dropped 6; count of bases not matched to a gene: 8. This CDR3 contains 14 residues. CDR1 and CDR2 from the germline V gene are SGHVS and FQNEAQ. The CDR3 loop is CASSPGGGTDTQYF. DNA for the CDR3: TGTGCCAGCAGCCCGGGAGGCGGGACGGATACGCAGTATTTT.

The J gene is TRBJ1-2, the V gene TRBV29-1; 7 bases line up with TRBD1. V dropped 0 bases and J dropped 1; count of bases not matched to a gene: 2. Germline CDR1 reads SQVTM; CDR2 reads ANQGSEA. The CDR3 is 14 residues long. DNA for the CDR3: TGCAGCGTTGAAGATTGGGACAGTAACTATGGCTACACCTTC. It encodes CSVEDWDSNYGYTF.

The rearrangement uses TRBV19 and TRBJ2-3, with 11 bases that match TRBD2. The trim removed 4 bases at V and 3 bases at J, leaving 15 bases unmatched. Per germline, CDR1 LNHDA and CDR2 SQIVND (reference sequence). The CDR3 consists of 19 residues. The CDR3 here is CASSTGDYLAGGGTDTQYF. In DNA form, the CDR3 reads TGTGCCAGTAGTACGGGGGACTACCTAGCGGGGGGAGGAACAGATACGCAGTATTTT.

The V gene is TRBV7-2, the J gene TRBJ1-3; possibly TRBD1 for D (6 bases). The CDR3 extends over 17 amino acids. Trimming took 2 bases from V and 2 from J, leaving 16 bases between them. Germline CDR1 and CDR2: SGHTA and FQGNSA. For the CDR3, the DNA is TGTGCCAGCAGCTTAATAACGCAGGACAGCCCTGGAAACACCATATATTTT. Residues: CASSLITQDSPGNTIYF. Full variable domain (remainder filled in from reference TRBV7-2 and TRBJ1-3): GAGVSQSPSNKVTEKGKDVELRCDPISGHTALYWYRQSLGQGLEFLIYFQGNSAPDKSGLPSDRFSAERTGGSVSTLTIQRTQQEDSAVYLCASSLITQDSPGNTIYFGEGSWLTVV.

The genes are TRBV6-1 and TRBJ2-7, with TRBD1 matching 12 bases. Germline CDR1 MNHNS, CDR2 SASEGT. V shed 2 bases and J 3 bases; nucleotides not matched to a gene: 11. CDR3 size: 18 residues. Here the CDR3 DNA reads TGTGCCAGCAGTGAAACCGGGACAGGGGGCGCGGGTGACTACGAGCAGTACTTC. Residues: CASSETGTGGAGDYEQYF.

V is TRBV28 and J is TRBJ2-3; TRBD1 agrees at 8 bases. The V gene's germline CDR1 is MDHEN and CDR2 SYDVKM. The CDR3 loop spans 14 amino acids. V shed 6 bases and J 3 bases; nucleotides not matched to a gene: 5. The CDR3 region has the DNA TGTGCCAGCAGGTGGGACAGGAGAACAGATACGCAGTATTTT. Translated, it gives CASRWDRRTDTQYF.

J is TRBJ2-5 and V is TRBV6-1, with D unclear. The V and J ends lost 3 bases and 2 bases respectively, with 10 bases between them. The V gene's germline CDR1 is MNHNS and CDR2 SASEGT. The CDR3 covers 14 residues. The CDR3 sequence is CASSEWSVQETQYF. For the CDR3, the DNA is TGTGCCAGCAGTGAGTGGAGCGTTCAAGAGACCCAGTACTTC.

This clone has a single count. The chain carries TRBV2 and TRBJ2-5, with 7 bases that match TRBD1. The CDR3 is made up of 16 amino acids. V trimming: 4 bases; J trimming: 4 bases; junction bases outside the gene matches: 12. Germline loops: CDR1 SNHLY, CDR2 FYNNEI. The CDR3 loop is CASSVSDRVGGETQYF. The CDR3 DNA reads as TGTGCCAGCAGTGTTTCCGACAGGGTAGGAGGAGAGACCCAGTACTTC.

V usage is TRBV6-1 and J usage is TRBJ2-3; D perhaps matches TRBD2 (5 bases). The germline V and J ends were trimmed by 5 bases and 0 bases, with 9 bases remaining between them. Germline CDR1 and CDR2: MNHNS and SASEGT. This CDR3 region has 14 residues. The CDR3 nucleotides read TGTGCCAGCAGTTTAGCGACTAGCACAGATACGCAGTATTTT. As protein: CASSLATSTDTQYF.

This clone was observed a few times. The chain couples TRBV5-6 to TRBJ1-2; D gene uncertain. Germline-derived CDR1 and CDR2 are SGHDT and YYEEEE. This CDR3 is 12 amino acids long. V was shortened by 0 bases and J by 7 bases, with 7 bases between the two germline ends. The CDR3 nucleotides are TGTGCCAGCAGCTTGGTCAGCGGTGGCTACACCTTC. It encodes CASSLVSGGYTF.

The chain uses TRBV4-1 and TRBJ2-7; 8 nucleotides line up with TRBD2. The trim removed 0 bases at V and 1 base at J, leaving 5 bases unmatched. This CDR3 contains 16 residues. Germline V gene sequence: CDR1 MGHRA, CDR2 YSYEKL. This chain's CDR3 is CASSQEASGYSYEQYF. The CDR3, as DNA: TGCGCCAGCAGCCAAGAAGCTAGCGGGTATTCCTACGAGCAGTACTTC.

V gene TRBV5-1 combines with J gene TRBJ2-3; 10 bases match TRBD2. CDR3 length: 17 amino acids. The trim removed 0 bases at V and 1 base at J, leaving 5 bases unmatched. The germline CDR1 and CDR2 sequences are SGHRS and YFSETQ. The CDR3 is CASSLEAGGPGTDTQYF. DNA for the CDR3: TGCGCCAGCAGCTTGGAAGCGGGAGGGCCGGGCACAGATACGCAGTATTTT. The full variable domain, with the rest looked up from reference TRBV5-1 and TRBJ2-3, is KAGVTQTPRYLIKTRGQQVTLSCSPISGHRSVSWYQQTPGQGLQFLFEYFSETQRNKGNFPGRFSGRQFSNSRSEMNVSTLELGDSALYLCASSLEAGGPGTDTQYFGPGTRLTVL.

This sequence joins TRBV4-1 and TRBJ1-5, with 8 bases aligning to TRBD1. CDR1 and CDR2 from the germline V gene are MGHRA and YSYEKL. CDR3 size: 16 residues. The V segment lost 4 bases and the J segment 2 bases; nucleotides outside the gene matches: 7. In DNA form, the CDR3 reads TGCGCCAGCAGCCGGCGAACAGGGGGAGGCAATCAGCCCCAGCATTTT. Amino acid sequence: CASSRRTGGGNQPQHF.

This clone was seen a single time. The J gene is TRBJ1-1, the V gene TRBV9; D unresolved. With 2 bases removed from V and 7 bases from J, the gap between germline ends came to 9 bases. The CDR3 is 12 amino acids. CDR1 is SGDLS and CDR2 is YYNGEE in the germline V gene. The DNA for the CDR3 is TGTGCCAGCAGCGTCCGGGGAGGTGAAGCTTTCTTT. Translation gives CASSVRGGEAFF.

DNA for the CDR3: TGTGCCAGCAGCTTGAGTCTAGCGATCCACGAGCAGTACTTC. Its protein product is CASSLSLAIHEQYF. The chain joins TRBV5-4 to TRBJ2-5, with D possibly TRBD2 on 6 matching bases. The tail of the sequence fits TRBJ2-7 better, so the J call may be wrong. From germline, CDR1 is SGHNT and CDR2 YYREEE (reference sequence). The CDR3 consists of 14 residues.

The chain employs TRBV11-2 and TRBJ2-7; 7 nucleotides match TRBD1. CDR1 and CDR2 (germline): SGHAT, FQNNGV. This CDR3 is built from 13 residues. V was pared by 4 bases and J by 2 bases, with 2 bases of the junction left unmatched. CDR3 DNA: TGTGCCAGCAGCTCCGGGACAGCCTACGAGCAGTACTTC. Amino acid sequence: CASSSGTAYEQYF.

This clone has a single count. The chain combines TRBV28 with TRBJ2-7; 7 bases map to TRBD2. Germline V gives CDR1 MDHEN, CDR2 SYDVKM. CDR3 length: 16 amino acids. V gave up 2 bases and J gave up 6 bases; unmatched junction bases: 13. For the CDR3, the DNA is TGTGCCAGCAGTTTAGGGCCTAGCGGAGGTCTTGTCGAGCAGTACTTC. As protein: CASSLGPSGGLVEQYF.

The genes are TRBV5-5 and TRBJ2-7, with 8 bases identical to TRBD2. The V gene's germline CDR1 is SGHKS and CDR2 YYEKEE (reference sequence). V dropped 4 bases and J dropped 6; count of bases not matched to a gene: 12. The CDR3 is made up of 15 amino acids. The DNA for the CDR3 is TGTGCCAGCAGCCCCCTCCTGGCGGGAGGCCGCGAGCAGTACTTC. This sequence encodes CASSPLLAGGREQYF.

The chain couples TRBV9 to TRBJ2-5, with D unresolved. CDR3 length: 13 residues. The V and J ends lost 0 bases and 5 bases respectively, with 8 bases between them. CDR1 and CDR2 from the germline V gene are SGDLS and YYNGEE. The CDR3 here is CASSVAFRETQYF. The CDR3 coding sequence is TGTGCCAGCAGCGTAGCTTTCAGGGAGACCCAGTACTTC.